These T cell receptor beta chains were read from a single sample in a study of PD-1 blockade in mismatch repair-deficient tumors. Clones were sequenced by immunoSEQ multiplex PCR, and TCRdb holds only the in-frame ones, with some missing. The top ten clones hold roughly 5.5% of a sample with 75,000 to 80,000 clones, roughly 80% of them seen once. This material consisted of peripheral blood, taken 44 weeks after starting pembrolizumab. Every receptor here comes from an adult with mismatch repair-deficient cancer. The CDR3 runs from the conserved cysteine through the conserved F or W. The D gene is left open where the match is weak. Some rows have no size entry. The others give once, few or many, or a class for an expanded clone.

v_gene	len	abundance	d_gene	j_gene	CDR3aa	CDR3nt
TRBV19	15	.	TRBD2	TRBJ2-7	CASSIATSGSYEQYF	TGTGCCAGTAGTATTGCGACTAGCGGGAGTTACGAGCAGTACTTC
TRBV7-8	16	.	TRBD2	TRBJ2-1	CASSLGLSSGHNEQFF	TGTGCCAGCAGCTTAGGGTTGTCTAGCGGGCACAATGAGCAGTTCTTC
TRBV5-1	14	.	TRBD2	TRBJ2-7	CASSPGTSGYEQYF	TGCGCCAGCAGCCCCGGGACTAGCGGCTACGAGCAGTACTTC
TRBV9	14	.	TRBD2	TRBJ2-1	CASSGLAGHNEQFF	TGTGCCAGCAGCGGACTAGCGGGACACAATGAGCAGTTCTTC
TRBV6-5	14	.	TRBD1	TRBJ1-1	CASSPGQGKVEAFF	TGTGCCAGCAGTCCCGGACAGGGGAAGGTTGAAGCTTTCTTT
TRBV2	14	.	.	TRBJ2-1	CASCLGGGHNEQFF	TGTGCCAGCTGCCTCGGCGGAGGGCACAATGAGCAGTTCTTC
TRBV6-1	17	.	.	TRBJ1-5	CASSEEPGREWNQPQHF	TGTGCCAGCAGTGAAGAACCGGGCCGAGAATGGAATCAGCCCCAGCATTTT
TRBV5-1	14	.	.	TRBJ2-7	CASRTGSGTYEQYF	TGCGCCAGCCGCACCGGCAGCGGAACCTACGAGCAGTACTTC
TRBV5-1	14	.	.	TRBJ2-3	CASSLALATDTQYF	TGCGCCAGCAGCTTGGCTCTAGCAACCGATACGCAGTATTTT
TRBV14	13	.	.	TRBJ2-7	CASSRLNWYEQYF	TGTGCCAGCAGCCGCCTTAACTGGTACGAGCAGTACTTC
TRBV2	11	few	.	TRBJ1-2	CASSEGAGYTF	TGTGCCAGCAGTGAAGGGGCGGGCTACACCTTC
TRBV4-1	17	.	TRBD1	TRBJ2-2	CASSQDPGTGDSGELFF	TGCGCCAGCAGCCAAGACCCCGGGACAGGGGATTCCGGGGAGCTGTTTTTT
TRBV30	14	.	TRBD1	TRBJ1-1	CAWSGGTGNTEAFF	TGTGCCTGGAGTGGGGGGACAGGGAACACTGAAGCTTTCTTT
TRBV10-1	16	.	TRBD1	TRBJ2-2	CASSDPGQINTGELFF	TGCGCCAGCAGTGATCCGGGACAGATAAACACCGGGGAGCTGTTTTTT
TRBV7-6	17	.	.	TRBJ2-3	CASSPEGPVSWTDTQYF	TGTGCCAGCAGCCCTGAGGGGCCCGTATCCTGGACAGATACGCAGTATTTT
TRBV11-2	14	.	.	TRBJ1-2	CASSANLGSYGYTF	TGTGCCAGCAGCGCAAACTTGGGGAGCTATGGCTACACCTTC
TRBV11-2	12	.	.	TRBJ2-1	CASSHSVNEQFF	TGTGCCAGCAGCCACTCCGTAAATGAGCAGTTCTTC
TRBV28	12	.	.	TRBJ2-3	CASSSVADTQYF	TGTGCCAGCAGTTCGGTTGCAGATACGCAGTATTTT
TRBV11-3	14	.	.	TRBJ1-4	CASSLARSGEKLFF	TGTGCCAGCAGCTTGGCGCGTTCCGGGGAAAAACTGTTTTTT
TRBV5-8	14	.	.	TRBJ2-7	CASSLVSGAGEQYF	TGTGCCAGCAGCTTAGTTTCTGGGGCGGGCGAGCAGTACTTC